These 18 T cell receptor beta chains were all obtained from the same sample, sequenced in a study of CD8+ T cells in alopecia areata. RNA was extracted and reverse transcribed into cDNA as the sequencing template. TCRdb keeps only in-frame clones here, not all; method: immunoSEQ multiplex PCR. The table lists tens of thousands of clones, 40% to 55% of them singletons. Indicated treatment: oral pan-JAK inhibitor, 5-10 mg twice daily. Material: CD8+ T cells sorted from blood, obtained around week 36, from a patient treated with tofacitinib. Receptors were obtained from a human donor with alopecia areata.

The chain links TRBV11-2 to TRBJ2-7; 7 nucleotides align to TRBD1. The trim removed 5 bases at V and 2 bases at J, leaving 6 bases unmatched. The CDR3 is 14 amino acids. Germline loops: CDR1 SGHAT, CDR2 FQNNGV. The DNA for the CDR3 is TGTGCCAGCAGCCCTCGACAGGGAGCCTACGAGCAGTACTTC. This codes for CASSPRQGAYEQYF.

This clone was recorded a few times. V gene TRBV30 combines with J gene TRBJ2-2; D uncertain. Germline V gene sequence: CDR1 GTSNPN, CDR2 SVGIG (reference sequence). The CDR3 is made up of 12 amino acids. The germline V and J ends were trimmed by 2 bases and 3 bases, with 4 bases remaining between them. The CDR3 coding sequence is TGTGCCTGGAGTTCATACACCGGGGAGCTGTTTTTT. It encodes CAWSSYTGELFF.

The chain combines TRBV4-1 with TRBJ2-5; a possible D gene is TRBD1 (6 bases). The germline V gene encodes CDR1 MGHRA and CDR2 YSYEKL. The CDR3 sequence is 17 residues long. V was cut by 0 bases and J by 6 bases, with 20 bases left in between. The CDR3 DNA sequence: TGCGCCAGCAGCCAAGATATTTCGGACAGACAAACGAAGACCCAGTACTTC. This sequence encodes CASSQDISDRQTKTQYF.

The chain links TRBV5-1 to TRBJ2-2; the match to TRBD1 covers 8 bases. From germline, CDR1 is SGHRS and CDR2 YFSETQ. Trimming at V came to 4 bases and at J to 2 bases, leaving 10 bases not matched to a gene. This CDR3 has 17 residues. The CDR3 bases are TGCGCCAGCAGCCCTTACGCAGGGGGCCACAACACCGGGGAGCTGTTTTTT. Translated, it gives CASSPYAGGHNTGELFF.

The chain carries TRBV25-1 and TRBJ2-1, with D possibly matching TRBD1 (6 bases). V was shortened by 2 bases and J by 6 bases, with 8 bases between the two germline ends. This CDR3 region has 13 residues. In germline, CDR1 is MGHDK, CDR2 SYGVNS. Here the CDR3 DNA reads TGTGCCAGCAGTGAAACAGGGCCCAATGAGCAGTTCTTC. Encoded protein: CASSETGPNEQFF.

In its sample, this clone was seen a few times. The chain links TRBV28 to TRBJ2-3, with 7 bases identical to TRBD2. The CDR3 has 17 amino acids. Trimming took 0 bases from V and 7 from J; bases not matched to a gene: 13. Germline V CDR1 and CDR2: MDHEN, SYDVKM. DNA of the CDR3: TGTGCCAGCAGTTTATGGACGGCGGGAGAGGGTTCAAATACGCAGTATTTT. Its translation: CASSLWTAGEGSNTQYF.

V usage is TRBV29-1 and J usage is TRBJ1-2; D uncertain. The CDR3 sequence is 11 residues long. Trimming took off 4 bases at V and 4 bases at J, with 7 bases between the two ends. Per the germline V gene, CDR1 is SQVTM and CDR2 is ANQGSEA. The CDR3 DNA reads TGCAGCGTTGGGGGAGTCTATGGCTACACCTTC. It encodes CSVGGVYGYTF.

CDR3 sequence (DNA): TGTGCCAGCAGTCCTCAGGACAGGGATCCGCTTGGCTACACCTTC. It specifies CASSPQDRDPLGYTF. V gene TRBV6-1 combines with J gene TRBJ1-2, with 8 bases identical to TRBD1. Germline trimming cut 5 bases from V and 7 bases from J; bases unmatched to any gene: 12. Germline loops: CDR1 MNHNS, CDR2 SASEGT. The CDR3 spans 15 residues.

This clone was observed a handful of times. The chain carries TRBV29-1 and TRBJ2-5, with 9 bases matching TRBD2. Losses at the gene ends were 4 bases for V and 3 bases for J; bases not matched to a gene: 6. The CDR3 runs to 14 residues. Per the germline V gene, CDR1 is SQVTM and CDR2 is ANQGSEA. CDR3 sequence reads: CSVVLAGVEETQYF. CDR3 bases: TGCAGCGTTGTATTAGCGGGGGTTGAAGAGACCCAGTACTTC.

This chain joins TRBV11-2 and TRBJ2-1, with D unresolved. The CDR3 consists of 15 residues. With 5 bases removed from V and 0 bases from J, the gap between germline ends came to 11 bases. Germline V gene sequence: CDR1 SGHAT, CDR2 FQNNGV. The CDR3: CASSPRLFSYNEQFF. CDR3 sequence (DNA): TGTGCCAGCAGCCCCAGGCTATTCTCCTACAATGAGCAGTTCTTC.

On this clone: Germline and junction disagree at one end, which may indicate a read error. This specimen includes other DNA sequences encoding the same CDR3. The chain recombines TRBV7-6 with TRBJ2-7, with 10 bases aligning to TRBD2. Germline loops: CDR1 SGHVS, CDR2 FNYEAQ. CDR3 size: 13 residues. The CDR3 is CASSLAGAYEQYF. The DNA of the CDR3 is TGTGCCAGCAGCCTAGCGGGAGCTTACGAGCAGTACTTC.

This clone was detected a few times. J is TRBJ2-7 and V is TRBV7-9; perhaps D is TRBD1 or TRBD2 (5 bases each). Germline V lookup: CDR1 SEHNR, CDR2 FQNEAQ (reference sequence). V gave up 4 bases and J gave up 0 bases, with 13 bases separating them. The CDR3 consists of 15 residues. The DNA of the CDR3 is TGTGCCAGCAGCTACCGGGACGGAAGCTCCTACGAGCAGTACTTC. It codes for CASSYRDGSSYEQYF. The whole variable domain, remainder taken from reference TRBV7-9 and TRBJ2-7, is DTGVSQNPRHKITKRGQNVTFRCDPISEHNRLYWYRQTLGQGPEFLTYFQNEAQLEKSRLLSDRFSAERPKGSFSTLEIQRTEQGDSAMYLCASSYRDGSSYEQYFGPGTRLTVT.

V and J are TRBV30 and TRBJ1-2; D is unclear. Germline loops: CDR1 GTSNPN, CDR2 SVGIG (reference sequence). CDR3 length equals 12 residues. Trimming took off 8 bases at V and 2 bases at J, with 12 bases between the two ends. The CDR3 here is CARLWQNYGYTF. In DNA form, the CDR3 reads TGTGCCAGACTGTGGCAGAACTATGGCTACACCTTC.

The V gene is TRBV25-1, the J gene TRBJ1-2; a weak D match, TRBD1 (5 bases). Per the germline V gene, CDR1 is MGHDK and CDR2 is SYGVNS. The length of the CDR3 is 15 residues. V was trimmed by 3 bases and J by 4 bases, leaving 15 bases between them. The CDR3 nucleotides read TGTGCCAGCAGTGACCGCCGGGGCGTAAGCTATGGCTACACCTTC. This sequence encodes CASSDRRGVSYGYTF.

The J gene is TRBJ2-3, the V gene TRBV2; possible D gene TRBD2, 5 bases. V was pared by 4 bases and J by 2 bases, with 13 bases between. Germline CDR1 is SNHLY and CDR2 is FYNNEI. This CDR3 spans 15 amino acids. CDR3 nucleotide sequence: TGTGCCAGCAGTGTCTGGCGAGGGTACACAGATACGCAGTATTTT. It specifies CASSVWRGYTDTQYF.

This clone turned up a few times. This chain connects TRBV29-1 to TRBJ2-7; possible D gene TRBD1, 5 bases. Germline CDR1 is SQVTM and CDR2 is ANQGSEA. Trimming removed 5 bases from V and 3 bases from J, with 11 bases in between. This CDR3 has 12 amino acids. CDR3 region: CSVILRGYEQYF. CDR3 bases: TGCAGCGTTATACTAAGGGGCTACGAGCAGTACTTC.

The chain is built from TRBV15 and TRBJ2-7, with D possibly matching TRBD1 (6 bases). V lost 4 bases, J lost 3 bases, and 13 bases lay in between. From germline, CDR1 is LNHNV and CDR2 YYDKDF (reference sequence). CDR3 length: 14 residues. The CDR3 loop is CATSNPGHNYEQYF. DNA of the CDR3: TGTGCCACCAGCAATCCGGGACACAACTACGAGCAGTACTTC.

The chain recombines TRBV9 with TRBJ2-5, with 8 bases lining up with TRBD2. V shed 0 bases, J shed 5 bases, and the junction held 6 bases outside the gene matches. Germline V lookup: CDR1 SGDLS, CDR2 YYNGEE. CDR3 length: 15 amino acids. This chain's CDR3 is CASSVDGTSYETQYF. The CDR3 coding sequence is TGTGCCAGCAGCGTAGACGGGACTAGTTATGAGACCCAGTACTTC.